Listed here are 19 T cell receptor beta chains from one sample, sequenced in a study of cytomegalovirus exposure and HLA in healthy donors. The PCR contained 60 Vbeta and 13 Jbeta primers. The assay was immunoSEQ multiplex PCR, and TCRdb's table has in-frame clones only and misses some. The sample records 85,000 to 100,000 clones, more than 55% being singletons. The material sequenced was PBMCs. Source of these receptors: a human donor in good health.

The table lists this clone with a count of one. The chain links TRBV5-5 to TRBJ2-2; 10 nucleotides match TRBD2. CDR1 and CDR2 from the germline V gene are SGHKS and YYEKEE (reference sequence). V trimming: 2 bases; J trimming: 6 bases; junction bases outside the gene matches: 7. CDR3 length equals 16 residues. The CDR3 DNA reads TGTGCCAGCAGCTTCGGAGGACTAGCGGCGGCCGGGGAGCTGTTTTTT. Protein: CASSFGGLAAAGELFF. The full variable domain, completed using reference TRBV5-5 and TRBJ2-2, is DAGVTQSPTHLIKTRGQQVTLRCSPISGHKSVSWYQQVLGQGPQFIFQYYEKEERGRGNFPDRFSARQFPNYSSELNVNALLLGDSALYLCASSFGGLAAAGELFFGEGSRLTVL.

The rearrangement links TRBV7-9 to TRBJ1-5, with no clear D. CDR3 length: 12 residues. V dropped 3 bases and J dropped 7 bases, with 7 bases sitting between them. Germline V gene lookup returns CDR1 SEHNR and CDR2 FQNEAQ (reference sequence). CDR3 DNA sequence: TGTGCCAGCAGCTTCACATACCAGCCCCAGCATTTT. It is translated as CASSFTYQPQHF.

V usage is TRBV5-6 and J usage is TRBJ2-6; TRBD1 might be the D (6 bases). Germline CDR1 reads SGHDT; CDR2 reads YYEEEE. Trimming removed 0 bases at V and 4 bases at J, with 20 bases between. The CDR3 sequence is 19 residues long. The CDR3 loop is CASSLVSITGLGGANVLTF. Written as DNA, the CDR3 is TGTGCCAGCAGCTTGGTTTCTATAACAGGGTTAGGGGGGGCCAACGTCCTGACTTTC.

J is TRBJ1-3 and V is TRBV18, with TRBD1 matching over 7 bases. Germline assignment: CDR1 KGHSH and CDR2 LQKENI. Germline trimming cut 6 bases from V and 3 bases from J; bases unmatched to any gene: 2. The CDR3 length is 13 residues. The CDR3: CASSTGHGNTIYF. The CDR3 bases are TGTGCCAGCTCGACAGGGCATGGAAACACCATATATTTT.

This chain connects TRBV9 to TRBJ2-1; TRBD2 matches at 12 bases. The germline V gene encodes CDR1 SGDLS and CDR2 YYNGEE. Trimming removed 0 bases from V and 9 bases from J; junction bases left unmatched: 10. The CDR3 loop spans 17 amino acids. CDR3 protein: CASSVGSSGGAVSEQFF. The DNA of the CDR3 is TGTGCCAGCAGCGTAGGGTCTAGCGGGGGGGCCGTCAGTGAGCAGTTCTTC. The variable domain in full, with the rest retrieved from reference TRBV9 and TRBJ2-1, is DSGVTQTPKHLITATGQRVTLRCSPRSGDLSVYWYQQSLDQGLQFLIQYYNGEERAKGNILERFSAQQFPDLHSELNLSSLELGDSALYFCASSVGSSGGAVSEQFFGPGTRLTVL.

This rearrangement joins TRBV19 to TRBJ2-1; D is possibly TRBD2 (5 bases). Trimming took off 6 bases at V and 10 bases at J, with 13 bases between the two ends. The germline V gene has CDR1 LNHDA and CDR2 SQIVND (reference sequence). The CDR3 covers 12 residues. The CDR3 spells CASRRAFSEQFF. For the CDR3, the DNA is TGTGCCAGTAGGAGGGCATTCTCAGAGCAGTTCTTC.

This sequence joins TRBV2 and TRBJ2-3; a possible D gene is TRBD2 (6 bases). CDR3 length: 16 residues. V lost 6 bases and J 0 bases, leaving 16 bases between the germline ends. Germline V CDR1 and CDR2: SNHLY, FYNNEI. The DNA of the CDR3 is TGTGCCAGCAGCGTATCCAGGGACTCGAGCACAGATACGCAGTATTTT. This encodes CASSVSRDSSTDTQYF.

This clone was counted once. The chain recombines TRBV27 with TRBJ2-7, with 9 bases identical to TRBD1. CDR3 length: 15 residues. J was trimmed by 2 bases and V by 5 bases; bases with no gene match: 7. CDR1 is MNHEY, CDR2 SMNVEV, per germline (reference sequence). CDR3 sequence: CASSGPGQGTYEQYF. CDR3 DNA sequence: TGTGCCAGCAGTGGACCGGGACAGGGCACCTACGAGCAGTACTTC.

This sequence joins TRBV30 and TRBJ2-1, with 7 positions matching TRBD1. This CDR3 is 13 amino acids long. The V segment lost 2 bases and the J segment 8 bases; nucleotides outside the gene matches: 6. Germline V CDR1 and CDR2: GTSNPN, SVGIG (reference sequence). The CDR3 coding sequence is TGTGCCTGGAGTCGACAGGGCATCGATGAGCAGTTCTTC. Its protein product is CAWSRQGIDEQFF.

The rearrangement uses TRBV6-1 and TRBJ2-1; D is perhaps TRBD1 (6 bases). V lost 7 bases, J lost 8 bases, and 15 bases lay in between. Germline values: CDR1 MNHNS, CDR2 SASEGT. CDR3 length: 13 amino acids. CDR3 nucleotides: TGTGCCAGCATTCCGCAGGGGTTTGATGAGCAGTTCTTC. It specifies CASIPQGFDEQFF.

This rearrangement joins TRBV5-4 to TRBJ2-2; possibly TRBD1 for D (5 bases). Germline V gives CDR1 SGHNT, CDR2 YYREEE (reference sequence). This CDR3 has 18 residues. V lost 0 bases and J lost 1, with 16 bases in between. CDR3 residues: CASSLGLVATENTGELFF. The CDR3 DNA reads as TGTGCCAGCAGCTTGGGGTTAGTGGCGACAGAGAACACCGGGGAGCTGTTTTTT.

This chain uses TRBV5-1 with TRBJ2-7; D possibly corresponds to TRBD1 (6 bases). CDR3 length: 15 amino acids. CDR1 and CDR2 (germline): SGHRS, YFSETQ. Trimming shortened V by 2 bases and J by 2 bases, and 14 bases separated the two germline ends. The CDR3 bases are TGCGCCAGCAGCTTTTTGGCAGGGGAGCCCTACGAGCAGTACTTC. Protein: CASSFLAGEPYEQYF.

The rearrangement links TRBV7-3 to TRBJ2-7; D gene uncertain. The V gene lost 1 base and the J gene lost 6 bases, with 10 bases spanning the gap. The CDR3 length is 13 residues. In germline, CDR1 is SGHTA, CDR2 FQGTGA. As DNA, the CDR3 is TGTGCCAGCAGCTTAATTAGATCCGGCGAGCAGTACTTC. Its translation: CASSLIRSGEQYF.

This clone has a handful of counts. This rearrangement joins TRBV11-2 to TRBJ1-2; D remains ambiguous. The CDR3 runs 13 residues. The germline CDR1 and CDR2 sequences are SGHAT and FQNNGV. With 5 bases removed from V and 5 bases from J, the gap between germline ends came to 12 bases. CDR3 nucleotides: TGTGCCAGCAGCACTACTAGTATTTATGGCTACACCTTC. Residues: CASSTTSIYGYTF.

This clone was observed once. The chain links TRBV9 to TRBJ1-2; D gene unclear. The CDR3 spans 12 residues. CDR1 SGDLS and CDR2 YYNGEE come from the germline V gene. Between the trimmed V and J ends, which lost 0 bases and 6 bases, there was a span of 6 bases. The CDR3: CASSVGRDGYTF. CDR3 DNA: TGTGCCAGCAGCGTAGGGAGGGATGGCTACACCTTC.

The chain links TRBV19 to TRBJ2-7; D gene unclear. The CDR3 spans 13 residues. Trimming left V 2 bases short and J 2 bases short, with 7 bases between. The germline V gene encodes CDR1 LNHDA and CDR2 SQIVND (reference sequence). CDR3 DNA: TGTGCCAGTAGTATAATTGCGACCTACGAGCAGTACTTC. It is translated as CASSIIATYEQYF.

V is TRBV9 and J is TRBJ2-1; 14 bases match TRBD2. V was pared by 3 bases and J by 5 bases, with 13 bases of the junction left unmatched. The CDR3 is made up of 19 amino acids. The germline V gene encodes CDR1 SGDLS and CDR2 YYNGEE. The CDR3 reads CASSAIRGGLAGVNNEQFF. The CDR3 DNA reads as TGTGCCAGCAGCGCGATACGCGGGGGACTAGCGGGGGTGAACAATGAGCAGTTCTTC. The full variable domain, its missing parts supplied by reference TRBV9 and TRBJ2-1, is DSGVTQTPKHLITATGQRVTLRCSPRSGDLSVYWYQQSLDQGLQFLIQYYNGEERAKGNILERFSAQQFPDLHSELNLSSLELGDSALYFCASSAIRGGLAGVNNEQFFGPGTRLTVL.

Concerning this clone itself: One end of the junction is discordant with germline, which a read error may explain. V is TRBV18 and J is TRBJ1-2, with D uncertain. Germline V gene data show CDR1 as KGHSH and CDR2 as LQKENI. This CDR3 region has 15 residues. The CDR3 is CASSPPMGGSHGCTF. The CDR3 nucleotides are TGTGCCAGCTCACCACCGATGGGAGGGTCTCATGGCTGCACCTTC.

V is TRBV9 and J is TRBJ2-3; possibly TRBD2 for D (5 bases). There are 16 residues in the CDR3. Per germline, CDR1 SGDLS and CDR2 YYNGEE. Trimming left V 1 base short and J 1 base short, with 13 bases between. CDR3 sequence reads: CASSVSVDLRTDTQYF. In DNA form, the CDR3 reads TGTGCCAGCAGCGTATCAGTGGACTTGCGCACAGATACGCAGTATTTT.